This T cell receptor beta chain originates from a study of OX40 agonist ivuxolimab in advanced cancers. V shed 5 bases and J shed 4 bases, with 12 bases lying between them. The germline V gene has CDR1 SGHTA and CDR2 FQGNSA. The CDR3 extends over 13 amino acids. Data came from immunoSEQ multiplex PCR; TCRdb stores just in-frame clones and leaves some out. The sample shows 53,000 or so clones, roughly 73% of them seen only once. Here the sequenced sample was CD4+ or CD8+ T cells sorted from blood, taken in a trial of the OX40 agonist ivuxolimab. The receptor's source is an adult with an advanced solid tumor such as melanoma, head and neck, liver or kidney cancer. The V gene is TRBV7-2, the J gene TRBJ2-7; no clear D gene. The CDR3 loop reads CASSRLAAYEQYF. The CDR3, as DNA: TGTGCCAGCAGCCGACTCGCGGCGTACGAGCAGTACTTC.